This T cell receptor (beta chain) was identified during a study of shared clonotypes between healthy human individuals. Germline loops: CDR1 KGHSH, CDR2 LQKENI. V lost 1 base, J lost 3 bases, and 13 bases lay in between. The CDR3 extends over 16 amino acids. The donor population consisted of healthy HIV-negative adults with no recent acute infections or vaccinations. The run depth of the assay was deep. Sequencing used immunoSEQ multiplex PCR; TCRdb keeps in-frame clones, though not all of them. The sample holds 550,000 to 850,000 clones; around 70% are singletons and the top ten take under 2%. This clone occurred a few times.

This receptor was obtained from a woman between 25 and 40 years old in good health. The sample consisted of memory CD4+ T cells sorted from blood. Subset specified: CD45RA-negative fraction. This rearrangement joins TRBV18 to TRBJ1-3; the D gene is possibly TRBD1 (5 bases). CDR3 region: CASSPQGRADGNTIYF. The CDR3 coding sequence is TGTGCCAGCTCACCACAGGGACGGGCCGATGGAAACACCATATATTTT.